Detailed here is one T cell receptor beta chain. Its antigen is as yet unknown. This record belongs to a study of shared clonotypes between healthy human individuals. Points from the study as a whole: Represented diversity (both genetic and exposure-history) was limited by the small number of donors.

The assay was immunoSEQ multiplex PCR, and TCRdb's table has in-frame clones only and misses some. This sample carries about 990,000 clones, about 84% of them seen once, and the ten largest clones take roughly 0.62%. The sample consisted of memory CD4+ T cells from PBMCs. Indicated subset: CD45RA-negative fraction. The TCR was taken from a man aged 18-30 years in good health. Some clones in this sample may be carry-over from other donors' samples.

In DNA, the CDR3 is TGTGCCATCAGTGATGGACTCTACGGGGAGCAGTTCTTC. Its protein is CAISDGLYGEQFF. The V and J genes are TRBV10-3 and TRBJ2-1; perhaps TRBD2 as D (5 bases). Germline values: CDR1 ENHRY, CDR2 SYGVKD. The length of the CDR3 is 13 residues. V was cut by 3 bases and J by 10 bases, with 13 bases left in between.